This TCR beta chain was sequenced for a study of CD8+CD57+ T cells in acquired aplastic anemia. Overall study: Yields of DNA that came from sorted CD4+ and CD8+ cells averaged roughly 3.2 ug.

Whoever was chosen for sequencing had shown CD8+CD57+ cell expansion by flow cytometry. With 2 bases clipped from V and 9 bases from J, the junction kept 6 bases outside the gene matches. The CDR3 contains 13 residues. Germline loops: CDR1 SEHNR, CDR2 FQNEAQ (reference sequence). This clonotype was counted a few times. A single base separates this from a much larger clone, so it may be a read error. Investigators profiled TCR beta VDJ and CDR3 from genomic DNA template. TCRdb redid the calling of the reads with MiXCR, one entry per CDR3 protein. Of more than 70,000 distinct CDR3 sequences in the sample, roughly 70% were seen once.

This sequence joins TRBV7-9 and TRBJ1-1; 7 bases align to TRBD1. Sequencing was performed on sorted CD4+, CD8+, or CD8+CD57+ T cells (not recorded which) from PBMCs. The receptor was derived from a human donor with aplastic anemia. The CDR3 reads CASSLPEGAKAFF. In nucleotides, the CDR3 is TGTGCCAGCAGCTTACCGGAGGGGGCTAAAGCTTTCTTT.